The clone carrying this TCR beta chain is a singleton in its sample. The CDR3 contains 13 residues. V shed 5 bases and J 8 bases; nucleotides not matched to a gene: 5. Germline V CDR1 and CDR2: LGHNA, YNFKEQ. Under the authors' procedure: By means of reference gene primer amplification, nucleated cell counts were estimated. Sequenced by immunoSEQ multiplex PCR; TCRdb stores in-frame clones only, minus some. V and J calls and clone size are given by that table; D and trimming were obtained from the DNA. This repertoire shows 250,000 to 350,000 clones, around nine tenths found once; its top ten account for roughly 1.1%. This specimen belongs to a study of blood T cell repertoires in COVID-19.

This receptor was taken from a woman in her twenties or thirties who had recovered from COVID-19. The specimen sequenced was PBMCs or T cells enriched from blood (not recorded which). The V gene is TRBV4-2, the J gene TRBJ1-1, with 10 bases fitting TRBD1. In DNA form, the CDR3 reads TGTGCCAGCAGCTATGGACAGGGGGGAGAAGCTTTCTTT. This codes for CASSYGQGGEAFF.